This TCR beta chain was identified in a study of T cell repertoires in cytomegalovirus infection. The study, taken as a whole, reports: Clonotype analysis showed dominance of the ex vivo response by HLA-C-restricted CMV-specific TCR beta clonotypes.

This clonotype has only a few counts. No antigen is known for it. The germline gives CDR1 DFQATT, CDR2 SNEGSKA (reference sequence). CDR3 size: 15 residues. V shed 5 bases, J shed 6 bases, and the junction held 13 bases outside the gene matches. Using its own MiXCR run on the reads, TCRdb lists one record per CDR3 protein. Among 500,000 to 600,000 distinct CDR3 sequences listed, approximately 15% were seen once. Sequencing was done on a sample of CD8+ T cells from PBMCs. The receptor was isolated from a human donor in good health (CMV status not recorded). Some clones in this sample may be carry-over from other donors' samples. The rearrangement uses TRBV20-1 and TRBJ2-3, with TRBD1 identical over 8 bases. CDR3 nucleotides: TGCAGTGCTGAAGGAGCAGGGGGCTCCATCGATACGCAGTATTTT. Residues: CSAEGAGGSIDTQYF.